The present T cell receptor beta chain was sequenced within a study of blood T cell repertoires in COVID-19. Turning to the study itself: Nucleic acid was either cDNA or gDNA, and it came from T cells, B-cell-depleted T cells, or PBMCs.

J was trimmed by 4 bases and V by 4 bases; bases with no gene match: 4. Germline V gene data show CDR1 as SGHKS and CDR2 as YYEKEE (reference sequence). This CDR3 is built from 13 residues. In the original workflow: Estimation of nucleated cell counts was performed using reference gene primer amplification. Sequencing used immunoSEQ multiplex PCR; TCRdb keeps in-frame clones, though not all of them. The DNA gave D and trimming, while V, J and clone size come from that table. The sample shows fewer than 180,000 clones, 87% of them seen only once. Points on this clone: Distinct nucleotide sequences in the sample also encode this CDR3.

Sequencing used peripheral blood. The chain is built from TRBV5-5 and TRBJ1-2, with TRBD1 matching over 7 bases. The source of this sequence is an older woman with active or convalescent COVID-19. For the CDR3, the DNA is TGTGCCAGCAGCCTATCAGGGGGCTATGGCTACACCTTC. As protein: CASSLSGGYGYTF.